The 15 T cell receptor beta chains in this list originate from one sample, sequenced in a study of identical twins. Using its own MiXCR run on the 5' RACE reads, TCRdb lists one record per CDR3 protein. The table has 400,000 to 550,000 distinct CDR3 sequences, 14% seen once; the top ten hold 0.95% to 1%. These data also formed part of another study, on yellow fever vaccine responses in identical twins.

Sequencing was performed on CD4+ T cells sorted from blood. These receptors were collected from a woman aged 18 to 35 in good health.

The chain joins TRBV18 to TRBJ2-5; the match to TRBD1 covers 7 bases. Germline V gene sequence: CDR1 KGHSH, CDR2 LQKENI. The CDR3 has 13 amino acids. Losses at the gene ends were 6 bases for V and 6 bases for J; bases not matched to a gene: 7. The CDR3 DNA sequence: TGTGCCAGCTCTCAGGGGGACACGCAGACCCAGTACTTC. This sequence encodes CASSQGDTQTQYF. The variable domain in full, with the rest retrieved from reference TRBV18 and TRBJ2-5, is NAGVMQNPRHLVRRRGQEARLRCSPMKGHSHVYWYRQLPEEGLKFMVYLQKENIIDESGMPKERFSAEFPKEGPSILRIQQVVRGDSAAYFCASSQGDTQTQYFGPGTRLLVL.

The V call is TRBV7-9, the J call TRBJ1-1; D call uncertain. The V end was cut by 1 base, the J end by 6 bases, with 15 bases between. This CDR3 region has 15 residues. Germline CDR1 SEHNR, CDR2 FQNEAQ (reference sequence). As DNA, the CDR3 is TGTGCCAGCAGCTTAGGGACCCGAAGCGGCGCTGAAGCTTTCTTT. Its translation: CASSLGTRSGAEAFF. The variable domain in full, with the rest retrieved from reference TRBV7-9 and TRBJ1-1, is DTGVSQNPRHKITKRGQNVTFRCDPISEHNRLYWYRQTLGQGPEFLTYFQNEAQLEKSRLLSDRFSAERPKGSFSTLEIQRTEQGDSAMYLCASSLGTRSGAEAFFGQGTRLTVV.

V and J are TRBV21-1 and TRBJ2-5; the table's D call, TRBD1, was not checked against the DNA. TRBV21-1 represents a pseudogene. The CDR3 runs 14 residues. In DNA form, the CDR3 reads TGTGCCAGCAGCAGAACTCAGGGAGAAGAGACCCAGTACTTC. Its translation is CASSRTQGEETQYF.

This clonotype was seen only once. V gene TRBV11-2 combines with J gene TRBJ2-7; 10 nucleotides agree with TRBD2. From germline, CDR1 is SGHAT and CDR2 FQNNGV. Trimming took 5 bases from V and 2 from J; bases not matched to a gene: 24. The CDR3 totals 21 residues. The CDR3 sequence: CASSTPGSKVWQSGRAYEQYF. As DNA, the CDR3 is TGTGCCAGCAGCACTCCCGGCAGCAAAGTTTGGCAGAGCGGGAGGGCCTACGAGCAGTACTTC.

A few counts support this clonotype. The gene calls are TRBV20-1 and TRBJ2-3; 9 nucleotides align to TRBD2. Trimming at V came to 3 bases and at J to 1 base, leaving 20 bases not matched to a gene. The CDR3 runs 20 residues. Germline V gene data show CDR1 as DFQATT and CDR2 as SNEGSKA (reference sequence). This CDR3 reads CSASLPSGLAGVGGTDTQYF. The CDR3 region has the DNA TGCAGTGCTAGCCTCCCTTCGGGATTAGCGGGAGTAGGGGGCACAGATACGCAGTATTTT.

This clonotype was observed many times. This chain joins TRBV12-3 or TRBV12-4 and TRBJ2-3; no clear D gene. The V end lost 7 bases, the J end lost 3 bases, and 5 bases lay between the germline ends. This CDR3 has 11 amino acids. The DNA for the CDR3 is TGTGCCAGCACCCAAACAGATACGCAGTATTTT. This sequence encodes CASTQTDTQYF.

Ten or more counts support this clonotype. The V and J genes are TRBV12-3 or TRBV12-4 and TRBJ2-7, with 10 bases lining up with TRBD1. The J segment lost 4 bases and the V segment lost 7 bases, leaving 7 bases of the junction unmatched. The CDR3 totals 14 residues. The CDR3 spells CASTRDRGSYEQYF. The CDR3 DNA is TGTGCCAGCACCCGGGACAGGGGAAGTTACGAGCAGTACTTC.

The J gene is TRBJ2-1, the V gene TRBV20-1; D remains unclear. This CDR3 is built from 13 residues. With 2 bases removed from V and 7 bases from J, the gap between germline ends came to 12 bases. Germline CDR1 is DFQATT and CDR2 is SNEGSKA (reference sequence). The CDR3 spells CSARPRPENEQFF. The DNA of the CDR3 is TGCAGTGCTAGACCCCGGCCTGAAAATGAGCAGTTCTTC.

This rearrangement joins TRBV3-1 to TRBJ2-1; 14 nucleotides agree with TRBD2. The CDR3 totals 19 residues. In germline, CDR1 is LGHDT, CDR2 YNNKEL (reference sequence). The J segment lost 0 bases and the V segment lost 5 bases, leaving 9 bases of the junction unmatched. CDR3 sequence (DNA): TGTGCCAGCAGCGCCGGGACTAGCGGGGGCCCGAGCTCCTACAATGAGCAGTTCTTC. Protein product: CASSAGTSGGPSSYNEQFF.

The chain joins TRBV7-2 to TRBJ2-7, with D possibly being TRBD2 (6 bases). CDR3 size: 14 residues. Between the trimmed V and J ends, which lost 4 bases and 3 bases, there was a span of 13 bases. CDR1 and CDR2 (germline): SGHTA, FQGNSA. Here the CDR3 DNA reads TGTGCCAGCAGCTCGGGCGGGGTAGTCTACGAGCAGTACTTC. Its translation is CASSSGGVVYEQYF.

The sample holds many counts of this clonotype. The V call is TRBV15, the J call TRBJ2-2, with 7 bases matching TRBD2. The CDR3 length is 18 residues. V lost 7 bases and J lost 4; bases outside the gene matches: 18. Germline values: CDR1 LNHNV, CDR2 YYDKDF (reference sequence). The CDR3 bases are TGTGCCACCAAGGGCCTAGGTTTAGCGGGCGCCTCCACCGGGGAGCTGTTTTTT. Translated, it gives CATKGLGLAGASTGELFF. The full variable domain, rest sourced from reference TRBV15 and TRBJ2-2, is DAMVIQNPRYQVTQFGKPVTLSCSQTLNHNVMYWYQQKSSQAPKLLFHYYDKDFNNEADTPDNFQSRRPNTSFCFLDIRSPGLGDTAMYLCATKGLGLAGASTGELFFGEGSRLTVL.

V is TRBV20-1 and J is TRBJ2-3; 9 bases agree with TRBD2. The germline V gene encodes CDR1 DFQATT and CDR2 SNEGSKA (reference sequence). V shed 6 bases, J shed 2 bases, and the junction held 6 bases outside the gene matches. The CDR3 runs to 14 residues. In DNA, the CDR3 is TGCAGTGCCCGCATAGCGGGGGTCACAGATACGCAGTATTTT. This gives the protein CSARIAGVTDTQYF.

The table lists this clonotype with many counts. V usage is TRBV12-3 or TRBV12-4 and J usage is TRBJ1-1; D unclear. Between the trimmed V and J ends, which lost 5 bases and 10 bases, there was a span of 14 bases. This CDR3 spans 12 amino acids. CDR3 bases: TGTGCCAGCAGTCCAGCGGGATTGTTAGCTTTCTTT. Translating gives CASSPAGLLAFF.

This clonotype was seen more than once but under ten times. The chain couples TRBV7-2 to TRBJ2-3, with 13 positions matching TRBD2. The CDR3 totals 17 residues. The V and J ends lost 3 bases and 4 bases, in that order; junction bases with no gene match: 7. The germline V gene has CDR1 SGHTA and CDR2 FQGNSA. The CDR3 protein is CASSFVGLAGAPDTQYF. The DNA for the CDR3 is TGTGCCAGCAGCTTCGTCGGACTAGCGGGAGCTCCAGATACGCAGTATTTT.

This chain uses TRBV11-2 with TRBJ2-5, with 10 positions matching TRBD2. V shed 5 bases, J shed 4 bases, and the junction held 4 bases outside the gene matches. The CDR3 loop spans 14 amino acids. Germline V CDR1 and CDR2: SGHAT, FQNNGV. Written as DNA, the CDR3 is TGTGCCAGCAGCAATAGCGGGGGGCCAGAGACCCAGTACTTC. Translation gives CASSNSGGPETQYF. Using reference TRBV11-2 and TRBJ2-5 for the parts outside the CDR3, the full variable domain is EAGVAQSPRYKIIEKRQSVAFWCNPISGHATLYWYQQILGQGPKLLIQFQNNGVVDDSQLPKDRFSAERLKGVDSTLKIQPAKLEDSAVYLCASSNSGGPETQYFGPGTRLLVL.